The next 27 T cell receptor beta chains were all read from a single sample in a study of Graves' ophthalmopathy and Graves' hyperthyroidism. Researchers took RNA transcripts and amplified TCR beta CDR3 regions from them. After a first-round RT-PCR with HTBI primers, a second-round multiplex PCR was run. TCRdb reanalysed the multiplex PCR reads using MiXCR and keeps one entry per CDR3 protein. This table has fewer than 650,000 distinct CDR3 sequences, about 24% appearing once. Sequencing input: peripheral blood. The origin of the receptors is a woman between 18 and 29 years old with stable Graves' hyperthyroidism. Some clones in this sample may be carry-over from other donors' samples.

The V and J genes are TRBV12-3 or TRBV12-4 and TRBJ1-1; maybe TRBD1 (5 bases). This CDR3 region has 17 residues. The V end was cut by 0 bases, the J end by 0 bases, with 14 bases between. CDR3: CASSLAVPGRVNTEAFF. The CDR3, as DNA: TGTGCCAGCAGTTTAGCTGTTCCGGGCAGGGTGAACACTGAAGCTTTCTTT.

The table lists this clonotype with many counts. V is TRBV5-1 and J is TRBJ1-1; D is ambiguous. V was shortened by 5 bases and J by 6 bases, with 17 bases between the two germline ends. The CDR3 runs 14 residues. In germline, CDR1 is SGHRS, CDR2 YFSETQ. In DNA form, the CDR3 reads TGCGCCAGCAGTACTGGCAATATCTTGGCTGAAGCTTTCTTT. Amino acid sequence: CASSTGNILAEAFF.

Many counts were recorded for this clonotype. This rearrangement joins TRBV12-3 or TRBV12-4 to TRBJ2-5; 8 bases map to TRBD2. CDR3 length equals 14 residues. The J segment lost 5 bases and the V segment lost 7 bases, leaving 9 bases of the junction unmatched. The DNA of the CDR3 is TGTGCCAGCAAGAGAGCGGGAGACAGGGAGACCCAGTACTTC. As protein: CASKRAGDRETQYF.

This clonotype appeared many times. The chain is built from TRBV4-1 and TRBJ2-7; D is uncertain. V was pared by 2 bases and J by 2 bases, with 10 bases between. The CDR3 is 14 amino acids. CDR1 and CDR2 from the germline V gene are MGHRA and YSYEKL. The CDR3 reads CASSQNLGTYEQYF. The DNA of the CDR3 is TGCGCCAGCAGCCAAAATCTTGGAACCTACGAGCAGTACTTC.

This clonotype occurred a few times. Here the CDR3 DNA reads TGCGCCAGCAGCCAAGGGGCTTCGGGAAACACCATATATTTT. Encoded protein: CASSQGASGNTIYF. The V gene is TRBV4-1, the J gene TRBJ1-3; D is unresolved. This CDR3 has 14 residues. Trimming removed 1 base from V and 4 bases from J, with 8 bases in between. Germline V CDR1 and CDR2: MGHRA, YSYEKL.

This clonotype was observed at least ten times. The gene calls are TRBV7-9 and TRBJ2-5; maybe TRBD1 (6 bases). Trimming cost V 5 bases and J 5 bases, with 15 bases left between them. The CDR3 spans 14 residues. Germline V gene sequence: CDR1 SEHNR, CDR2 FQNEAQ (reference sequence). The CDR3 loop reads CASSPPGVEETQYF. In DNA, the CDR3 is TGTGCCAGCAGCCCCCCAGGGGTTGAGGAGACCCAGTACTTC. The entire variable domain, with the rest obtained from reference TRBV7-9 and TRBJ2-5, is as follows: DTGVSQNPRHKITKRGQNVTFRCDPISEHNRLYWYRQTLGQGPEFLTYFQNEAQLEKSRLLSDRFSAERPKGSFSTLEIQRTEQGDSAMYLCASSPPGVEETQYFGPGTRLLVL.

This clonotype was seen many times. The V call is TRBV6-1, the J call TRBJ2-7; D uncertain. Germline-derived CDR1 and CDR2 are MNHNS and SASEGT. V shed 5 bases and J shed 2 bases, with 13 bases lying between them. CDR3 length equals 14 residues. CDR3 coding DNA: TGTGCCAGCAGTCCGACGCCCGCCCCCTACGAGCAGTACTTC. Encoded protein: CASSPTPAPYEQYF.

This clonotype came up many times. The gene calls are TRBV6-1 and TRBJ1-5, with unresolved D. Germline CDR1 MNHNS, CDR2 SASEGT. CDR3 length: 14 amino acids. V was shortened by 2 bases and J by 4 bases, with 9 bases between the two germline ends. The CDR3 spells CASSEPGTNQPQHF. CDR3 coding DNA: TGTGCCAGCAGTGAACCGGGAACAAATCAGCCCCAGCATTTT.

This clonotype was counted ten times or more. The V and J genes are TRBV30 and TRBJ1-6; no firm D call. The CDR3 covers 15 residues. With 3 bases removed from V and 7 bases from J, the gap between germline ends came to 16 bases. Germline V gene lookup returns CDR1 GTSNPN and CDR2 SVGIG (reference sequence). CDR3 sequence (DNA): TGTGCCTGGAGAATAGGACCCTACGGCAATTCACCCCTCCACTTT. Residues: CAWRIGPYGNSPLHF.

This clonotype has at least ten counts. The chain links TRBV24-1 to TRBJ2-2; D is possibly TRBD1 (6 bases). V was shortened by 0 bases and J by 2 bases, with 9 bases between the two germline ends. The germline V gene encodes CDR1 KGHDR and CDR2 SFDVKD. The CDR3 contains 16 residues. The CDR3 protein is CATSDLRQANTGELFF. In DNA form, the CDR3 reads TGTGCCACCAGTGATTTGCGACAGGCCAACACCGGGGAGCTGTTTTTT.

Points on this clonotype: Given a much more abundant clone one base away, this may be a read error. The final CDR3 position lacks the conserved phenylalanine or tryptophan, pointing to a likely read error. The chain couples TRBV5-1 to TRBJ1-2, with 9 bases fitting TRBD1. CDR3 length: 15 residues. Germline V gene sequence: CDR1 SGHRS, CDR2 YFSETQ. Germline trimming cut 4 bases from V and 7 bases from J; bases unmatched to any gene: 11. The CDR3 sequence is CASSRPGTGISGYTV. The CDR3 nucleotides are TGCGCCAGCAGCAGACCCGGGACAGGGATTAGTGGCTACACCGTC.

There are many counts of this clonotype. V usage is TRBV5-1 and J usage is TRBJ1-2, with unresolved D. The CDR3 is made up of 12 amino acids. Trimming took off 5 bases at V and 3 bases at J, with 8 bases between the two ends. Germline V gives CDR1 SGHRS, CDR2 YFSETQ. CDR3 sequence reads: CASSPEDYGYTF. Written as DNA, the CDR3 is TGCGCCAGCAGTCCGGAGGACTATGGCTACACCTTC.

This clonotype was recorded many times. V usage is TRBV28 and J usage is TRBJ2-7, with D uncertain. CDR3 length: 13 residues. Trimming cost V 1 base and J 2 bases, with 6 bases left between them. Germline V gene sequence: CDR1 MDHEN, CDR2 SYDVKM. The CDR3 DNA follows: TGTGCCAGCAGTTTATCCCCGCCCTACGAGCAGTACTTC. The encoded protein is CASSLSPPYEQYF.

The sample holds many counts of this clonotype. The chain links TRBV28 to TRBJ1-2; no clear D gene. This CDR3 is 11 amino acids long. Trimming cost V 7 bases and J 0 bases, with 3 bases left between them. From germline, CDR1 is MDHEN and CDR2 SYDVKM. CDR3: CASNTNYGYTF. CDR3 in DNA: TGTGCCAGCAACACTAACTATGGCTACACCTTC.

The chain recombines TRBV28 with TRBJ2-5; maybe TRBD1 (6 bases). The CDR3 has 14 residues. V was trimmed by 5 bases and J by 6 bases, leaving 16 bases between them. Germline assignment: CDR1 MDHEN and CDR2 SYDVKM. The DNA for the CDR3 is TGTGCCAGCAGTGAGGGGGTATTAGGAAAGACCCAGTACTTC. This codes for CASSEGVLGKTQYF.

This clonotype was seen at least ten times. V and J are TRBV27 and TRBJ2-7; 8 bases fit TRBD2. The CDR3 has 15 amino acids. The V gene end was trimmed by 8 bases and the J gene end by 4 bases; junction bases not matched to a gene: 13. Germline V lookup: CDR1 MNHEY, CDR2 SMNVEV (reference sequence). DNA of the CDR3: TGTGCCAGCGAGACGGGAGCGGGAGTGTGGTACGAGCAGTACTTC. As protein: CASETGAGVWYEQYF.

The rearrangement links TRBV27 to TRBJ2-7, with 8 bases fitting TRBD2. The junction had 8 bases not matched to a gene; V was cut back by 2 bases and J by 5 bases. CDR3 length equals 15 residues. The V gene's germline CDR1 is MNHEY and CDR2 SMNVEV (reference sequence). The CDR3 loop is CASSLRYSGSHEQYF. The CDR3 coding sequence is TGTGCCAGCAGTTTAAGGTACAGCGGGAGCCACGAGCAGTACTTC.

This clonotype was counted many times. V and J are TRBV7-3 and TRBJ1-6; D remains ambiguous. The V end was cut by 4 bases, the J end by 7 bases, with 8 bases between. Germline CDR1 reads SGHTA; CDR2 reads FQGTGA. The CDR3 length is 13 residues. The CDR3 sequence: CASSSLGNSPLHF. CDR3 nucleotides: TGTGCCAGCAGCTCCTTAGGGAATTCACCCCTCCACTTT.

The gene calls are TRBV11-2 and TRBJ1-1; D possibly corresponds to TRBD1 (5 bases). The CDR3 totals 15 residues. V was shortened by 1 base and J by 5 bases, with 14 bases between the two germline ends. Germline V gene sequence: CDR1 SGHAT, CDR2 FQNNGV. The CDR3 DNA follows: TGTGCCAGCAGCTTAGGCAATCAGGGTCGTACTGAAGCTTTCTTT. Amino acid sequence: CASSLGNQGRTEAFF.

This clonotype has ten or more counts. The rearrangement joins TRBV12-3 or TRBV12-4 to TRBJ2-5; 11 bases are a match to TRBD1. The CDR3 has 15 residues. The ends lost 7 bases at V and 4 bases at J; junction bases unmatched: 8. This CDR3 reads CASIGTGGPGETQYF. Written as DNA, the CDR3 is TGTGCCAGCATCGGGACAGGGGGGCCGGGAGAGACCCAGTACTTC.

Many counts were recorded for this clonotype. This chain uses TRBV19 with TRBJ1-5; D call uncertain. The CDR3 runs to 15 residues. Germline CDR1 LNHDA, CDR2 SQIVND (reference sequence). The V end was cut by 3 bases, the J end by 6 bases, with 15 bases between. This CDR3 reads CASSIVPWASQPQHF. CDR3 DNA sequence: TGTGCCAGTAGTATCGTTCCCTGGGCGAGTCAGCCCCAGCATTTT.

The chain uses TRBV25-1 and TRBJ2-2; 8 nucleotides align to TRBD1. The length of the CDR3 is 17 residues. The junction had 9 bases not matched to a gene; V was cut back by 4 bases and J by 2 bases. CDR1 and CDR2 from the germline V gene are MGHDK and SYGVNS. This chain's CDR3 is CASSVRPGQVNTGELFF. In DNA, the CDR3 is TGTGCCAGCAGTGTCCGTCCGGGACAGGTCAACACCGGGGAGCTGTTTTTT.

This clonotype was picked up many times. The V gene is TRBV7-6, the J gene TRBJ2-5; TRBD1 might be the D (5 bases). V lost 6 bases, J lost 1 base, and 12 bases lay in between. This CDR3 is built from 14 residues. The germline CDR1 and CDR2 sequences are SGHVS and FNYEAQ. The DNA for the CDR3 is TGTGCCAGCAGTCAAGGACAAGTCCAAGAGACCCAGTACTTC. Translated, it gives CASSQGQVQETQYF. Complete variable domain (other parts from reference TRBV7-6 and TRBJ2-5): GAGVSQSPRYKVTKRGQDVALRCDPISGHVSLYWYRQALGQGPEFLTYFNYEAQQDKSGLPNDRFSAERPEGSISTLTIQRTEQRDSAMYRCASSQGQVQETQYFGPGTRLLVL.

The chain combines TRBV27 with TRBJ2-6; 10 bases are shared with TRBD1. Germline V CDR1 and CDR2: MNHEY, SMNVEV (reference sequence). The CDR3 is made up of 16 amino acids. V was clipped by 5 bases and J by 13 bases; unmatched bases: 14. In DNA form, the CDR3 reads TGTGCCAGCAGTCCCAGCACCGGGACAGGGGACGAGGTCCTGACTTTC. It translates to CASSPSTGTGDEVLTF.

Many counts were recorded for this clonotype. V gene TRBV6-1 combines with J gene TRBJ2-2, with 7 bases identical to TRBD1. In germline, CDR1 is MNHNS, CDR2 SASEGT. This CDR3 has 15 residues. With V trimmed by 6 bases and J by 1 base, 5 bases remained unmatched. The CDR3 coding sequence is TGTGCCAGCAGGAGGACAGGTCAGAACACCGGGGAGCTGTTTTTT. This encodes CASRRTGQNTGELFF.

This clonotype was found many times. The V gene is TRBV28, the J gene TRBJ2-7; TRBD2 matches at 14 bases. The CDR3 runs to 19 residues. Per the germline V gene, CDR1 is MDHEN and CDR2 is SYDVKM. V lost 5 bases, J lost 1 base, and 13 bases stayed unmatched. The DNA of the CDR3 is TGTGCCAGCAGTGGAGCCCCGGGACTAGCGGGAGATCCATCCTACGAGCAGTACTTC. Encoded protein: CASSGAPGLAGDPSYEQYF.

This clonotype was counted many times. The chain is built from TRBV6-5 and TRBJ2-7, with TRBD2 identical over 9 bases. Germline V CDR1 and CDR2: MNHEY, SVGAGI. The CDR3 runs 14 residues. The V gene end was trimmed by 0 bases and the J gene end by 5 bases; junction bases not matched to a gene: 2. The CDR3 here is CASSYSGTSNEQYF. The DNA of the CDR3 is TGTGCCAGCAGTTACTCCGGGACTAGCAACGAGCAGTACTTC.